The 25 T cell receptor beta chains below come from one sample, sequenced in a study of CD8 T cells in Susac syndrome. RNA totalling roughly 0.45 to 1 ug underwent reverse transcription with random hexamers. Via MiXCR, TCRdb re-called the immunoSEQ multiplex PCR reads, giving one row per CDR3 protein. The repertoire has under 200,000 distinct CDR3 sequences, roughly 95% of them found once; the top ten carry 0.15% to 0.2%. The sequenced sample was CD8+ T cells from PBMCs. Source of these receptors: a human donor with multiple sclerosis.

This clonotype was recorded once. The chain employs TRBV30 and TRBJ2-7; 9 bases agree with TRBD1. Germline values: CDR1 GTSNPN, CDR2 SVGIG (reference sequence). The trim removed 5 bases at V and 5 bases at J, leaving 10 bases unmatched. The CDR3 contains 14 residues. The CDR3 region is CAWRPGQGNDEQYF. Written as DNA, the CDR3 is TGTGCCTGGCGACCTGGACAGGGGAACGACGAGCAGTACTTC.

V and J are TRBV27 and TRBJ2-7; unclear D gene. This CDR3 is built from 12 residues. Trimming removed 4 bases at V and 7 bases at J, with 11 bases between. The germline CDR1 and CDR2 sequences are MNHEY and SMNVEV (reference sequence). CDR3 sequence (DNA): TGTGCCAGCAGTTCCGCCTCGAGGGAGCAGTACTTC. Its protein is CASSSASREQYF.

V and J are TRBV29-1 and TRBJ2-5, with D maybe TRBD1 (5 bases). CDR1 is SQVTM and CDR2 is ANQGSEA in the germline V gene. CDR3 length: 16 amino acids. V was shortened by 0 bases and J by 2 bases, with 16 bases between the two germline ends. The CDR3 nucleotides read TGCAGCGTTGAAGATCCCCCCAGGGTGGGGCAAGAGACCCAGTACTTC. Its translation: CSVEDPPRVGQETQYF.

J is TRBJ1-4 and V is TRBV13, with D possibly TRBD1 on 5 matching bases. Germline loops: CDR1 PRHDT, CDR2 FYEKMQ (reference sequence). This CDR3 comprises 16 residues. Trimming shortened V by 2 bases and J by 7 bases, and 17 bases separated the two germline ends. The CDR3 sequence: CASSLTGTPGGEKLFF. In nucleotides, the CDR3 is TGTGCCAGCAGCTTAACGGGAACCCCGGGGGGTGAAAAACTGTTTTTT.

This chain connects TRBV27 to TRBJ2-7; 7 nucleotides match TRBD2. Germline CDR1 MNHEY, CDR2 SMNVEV (reference sequence). This CDR3 is built from 14 residues. Trimming took 5 bases from V and 3 from J; bases not matched to a gene: 7. The CDR3 DNA is TGTGCCAGCAGTCCCGGACTAGGGAGCTACGAGCAGTACTTC. This translates into CASSPGLGSYEQYF.

The chain couples TRBV6-5 to TRBJ2-3, with D perhaps TRBD2 (5 bases). This CDR3 has 15 residues. CDR1 is MNHEY and CDR2 is SVGAGI in the germline V gene. The V gene lost 0 bases and the J gene lost 0 bases, with 7 bases spanning the gap. The CDR3: CASSYSRGSTDTQYF. CDR3 DNA: TGTGCCAGCAGTTACTCCCGCGGGAGCACAGATACGCAGTATTTT.

The chain employs TRBV20-1 and TRBJ2-7, with a weak D call TRBD1 (6 bases). V was shortened by 6 bases and J by 2 bases, with 20 bases between the two germline ends. The germline gives CDR1 DFQATT, CDR2 SNEGSKA (reference sequence). CDR3 length equals 15 residues. The chain's CDR3 is CSATRTAAITYEQYF. CDR3 in DNA: TGCAGTGCGACCAGGACAGCTGCGATCACCTACGAGCAGTACTTC.

The chain links TRBV15 to TRBJ2-1, with D possibly being TRBD2 (6 bases). Germline CDR1 reads LNHNV; CDR2 reads YYDKDF (reference sequence). The CDR3 extends over 14 amino acids. The germline V and J ends were trimmed by 5 bases and 9 bases, with 17 bases remaining between them. CDR3 in DNA: TGTGCCACCAGCCCACGACTAGTAAATGGTGAGCAGTTCTTC. Translating gives CATSPRLVNGEQFF.

V usage is TRBV15 and J usage is TRBJ2-7, with 8 bases lining up with TRBD2. CDR1 and CDR2 from the germline V gene are LNHNV and YYDKDF (reference sequence). The CDR3 extends over 17 amino acids. Trimming at V came to 5 bases and at J to 3 bases, leaving 15 bases not matched to a gene. The CDR3 coding sequence is TGTGCCACCAGCTCTTCCCGGTTAGACCGGGGGGGCTACGAGCAGTACTTC. Protein product: CATSSSRLDRGGYEQYF.

CDR3 DNA: TGTGCCAGCACGGACAGGGGACCGAGCTATGGCTACACCTTC. This gives the protein CASTDRGPSYGYTF. The rearrangement uses TRBV28 and TRBJ1-2; TRBD1 agrees at 9 bases. Germline CDR1 reads MDHEN; CDR2 reads SYDVKM. This CDR3 contains 14 residues. J was trimmed by 4 bases and V by 7 bases; bases with no gene match: 7.

This chain connects TRBV7-3 to TRBJ2-5; D is ambiguous. Trimming took off 2 bases at V and 4 bases at J, with 14 bases between the two ends. Germline V gene sequence: CDR1 SGHTA, CDR2 FQGTGA. This CDR3 is 15 amino acids long. For the CDR3, the DNA is TGTGCCAGCAGCTTATACGGCGGCCCTTCAGAGACCCAGTACTTC. It yields the protein CASSLYGGPSETQYF. The complete variable domain, with remaining parts taken from reference TRBV7-3 and TRBJ2-5, reads GAGVSQTPSNKVTEKGKYVELRCDPISGHTALYWYRQSLGQGPEFLIYFQGTGAADDSGLPNDRFFAVRPEGSVSTLKIQRTERGDSAVYLCASSLYGGPSETQYFGPGTRLLVL.

The rearrangement uses TRBV11-2 and TRBJ2-3; D is possibly TRBD2 (5 bases). The germline V and J ends were trimmed by 4 bases and 1 base, with 9 bases remaining between them. From germline, CDR1 is SGHAT and CDR2 FQNNGV. There are 14 residues in the CDR3. The CDR3 nucleotides are TGTGCCAGCAGCTATCGGACTGGCACAGATACGCAGTATTTT. It encodes CASSYRTGTDTQYF.

V gene TRBV20-1 combines with J gene TRBJ2-7, with 10 bases lining up with TRBD1. This CDR3 is 14 amino acids long. V lost 5 bases to trimming and J lost 5 bases; unmatched junction nucleotides: 9. In germline, CDR1 is DFQATT, CDR2 SNEGSKA (reference sequence). The CDR3, as DNA: TGCAGTGCTGACGATATCGGACAGGGGGACGAGCAGTACTTC. Translated: CSADDIGQGDEQYF.

The chain has TRBV13 and TRBJ2-5, with a weak D call TRBD2 (6 bases). The CDR3 spans 13 residues. With 5 bases removed from V and 5 bases from J, the gap between germline ends came to 12 bases. CDR1 is PRHDT, CDR2 FYEKMQ, per germline (reference sequence). The CDR3 is CASSRGLGETQYF. In nucleotides, the CDR3 is TGTGCCAGCAGCAGGGGACTGGGGGAGACCCAGTACTTC. Based on the CDR3 plus reference TRBV13 and TRBJ2-5, the full variable domain is AAGVIQSPRHLIKEKRETATLKCYPIPRHDTVYWYQQGPGQDPQFLISFYEKMQSDKGSIPDRFSAQQFSDYHSELNMSSLELGDSALYFCASSRGLGETQYFGPGTRLLVL.

The chain joins TRBV29-1 to TRBJ2-7; D call uncertain. Germline V gives CDR1 SQVTM, CDR2 ANQGSEA. Trimming stripped 4 bases from V and 2 bases from J, with 15 bases between. The CDR3 spans 14 residues. CDR3 amino acids: CSVGGMANAYEQYF. The CDR3 DNA sequence: TGCAGCGTTGGGGGTATGGCCAATGCCTACGAGCAGTACTTC.

The V call is TRBV15, the J call TRBJ2-7, with unresolved D. The CDR3 has 13 residues. V gave up 3 bases and J gave up 9 bases, with 15 bases separating them. Germline CDR1 reads LNHNV; CDR2 reads YYDKDF (reference sequence). This CDR3 reads CATSSPIEDGQYF. The CDR3 DNA sequence: TGTGCCACCAGCAGCCCCATCGAGGACGGGCAGTACTTC.

The rearrangement links TRBV29-1 to TRBJ2-1, with 13 bases identical to TRBD2. The CDR3 sequence is 15 residues long. Unmatched junction bases numbered 5, after V lost 6 bases and J lost 3 bases. Germline lookup yields CDR1 SQVTM and CDR2 ANQGSEA. The CDR3 DNA reads TGCAGCGTGGGGACTAGCGGGACCTACTACAATGAGCAGTTCTTC. It encodes CSVGTSGTYYNEQFF.

The chain has TRBV27 and TRBJ1-5, with 10 bases identical to TRBD1. With 6 bases clipped from V and 4 bases from J, the junction kept 6 bases outside the gene matches. Germline CDR1 MNHEY, CDR2 SMNVEV (reference sequence). The CDR3 is made up of 15 amino acids. The CDR3 region has the DNA TGTGCCAGCAGACCCGGGACAGGGGCAAATCAGCCCCAGCATTTT. It yields the protein CASRPGTGANQPQHF.

This rearrangement joins TRBV2 to TRBJ1-2; weak D call: TRBD1 (6 bases). The CDR3 spans 14 residues. CDR1 SNHLY and CDR2 FYNNEI come from the germline V gene. V lost 8 bases, J lost 4 bases, and 17 bases lay in between. This CDR3 reads CASPQPDSFYGYTF. CDR3 coding DNA: TGTGCCAGCCCCCAACCGGACAGCTTCTATGGCTACACCTTC.

The CDR3 reads CASSSGGAYEQYF. The DNA of the CDR3 is TGTGCCAGCTCCTCGGGGGGCGCGTACGAGCAGTACTTC. The chain employs TRBV25-1 and TRBJ2-7, with D perhaps matching TRBD2 (7 bases). Deletions cut 8 bases from V and 4 bases from J, with 15 bases between. Germline-derived CDR1 and CDR2 are MGHDK and SYGVNS. The CDR3 loop spans 13 amino acids.

The V gene is TRBV20-1, the J gene TRBJ2-7; tentatively, D is TRBD1 (6 bases). CDR1 is DFQATT and CDR2 is SNEGSKA in the germline V gene (reference sequence). Trimming pared 6 bases from V and 3 bases from J, leaving 18 bases between. CDR3 size: 14 residues. The CDR3 nucleotides read TGCAGTGCCACTCGGAGACAGGCCGACTACGAGCAGTACTTC. This translates into CSATRRQADYEQYF.

The chain recombines TRBV25-1 with TRBJ2-7; TRBD1 matches at 8 bases. Germline V lookup: CDR1 MGHDK, CDR2 SYGVNS. V was clipped by 0 bases and J by 5 bases; unmatched bases: 9. The CDR3 is 16 residues long. The CDR3 DNA reads TGTGCCAGCAGTGAATACCCCGGGACAGGTCTCAACGAGCAGTACTTC. This encodes CASSEYPGTGLNEQYF.

The chain carries TRBV3-1 and TRBJ2-7; D tentatively fits TRBD1 or TRBD2 (5 bases each). The length of the CDR3 is 14 residues. The V end lost 5 bases, the J end lost 5 bases, and 16 bases lay between the germline ends. CDR1 and CDR2 from the germline V gene are LGHDT and YNNKEL (reference sequence). CDR3 sequence reads: CASSSTKGRHEQYF. The CDR3 bases are TGTGCCAGCAGCTCAACGAAGGGACGCCACGAGCAGTACTTC.

This clonotype appeared a single time. This rearrangement joins TRBV3-1 to TRBJ2-7; 9 bases line up with TRBD2. V gave up 0 bases and J gave up 4 bases; unmatched junction bases: 7. The CDR3 has 16 residues. Germline CDR1 and CDR2: LGHDT and YNNKEL (reference sequence). The CDR3 coding sequence is TGTGCCAGCAGCCAAGACGGCCTAGCGGGAAAGTACGAGCAGTACTTC. Amino acid sequence: CASSQDGLAGKYEQYF.

The J gene is TRBJ2-5, the V gene TRBV9; 9 bases are shared with TRBD1. The length of the CDR3 is 15 residues. The germline V gene encodes CDR1 SGDLS and CDR2 YYNGEE. J gave up 5 bases and V 3 bases, and 8 bases lay outside the gene matches. As DNA, the CDR3 is TGTGCCAGCAGCGAGCTGGGACAGGGTCTTGAGACCCAGTACTTC. Protein sequence: CASSELGQGLETQYF.